The next 23 T cell receptor beta chains were all read from a single sample in a study of CD8+ T cells in alopecia areata. Sequencing relied on a cDNA template that was reverse transcribed from extracted RNA. Sequenced by immunoSEQ multiplex PCR; TCRdb stores in-frame clones only, minus some. In total the sample includes around 100,000 clones, none of them seen once. Sample: lesional skin. These receptors were obtained from a C3H/HeJ mouse with alopecia areata. The mouse line has the MHC haplotype H2-k.

As for this clone: Gene and germline names: mouse. The CDR3 extends 4 residues past the end of the read, so its final part is completed from the germline J gene. V usage is TRBV19 and J usage is TRBJ2-1; 11 nucleotides line up with TRBD2. V lost 9 bases, J lost 4 bases, and 9 bases stayed unmatched. This CDR3 is built from 15 residues. Germline values: CDR1 FNHDT, CDR2 SITEND (reference sequence). Here the CDR3 reads CAIPRTGGKYAEQFF. The DNA read from the CDR3 is TGTGCCATCCCCCGGACTGGGGGGAAGTATGCT.

About this clone itself: Germline and genes: mouse. The read falls 4 residues short of the CDR3 end, and the missing part is taken from the germline J gene. This rearrangement joins TRBV1 to TRBJ2-1, with D maybe TRBD1 (5 bases). V dropped 4 bases and J dropped 0 bases, with 10 bases sitting between them. Germline CDR1 reads NSQYPW; CDR2 reads LRSPGD (reference sequence). The CDR3 spans 15 residues. CDR3 amino acids: CTCSGSGFNYAEQFF. Partial CDR3 DNA: TGCACCTGCAGTGGATCAGGGTTTAACTATGCT.

This clone was detected a few times. The genes are named according to mouse. The read finishes 4 residues shy of the CDR3 end, and the germline J gene is used to complete it. J is TRBJ2-7 and V is TRBV19; 7 nucleotides line up with TRBD2. The CDR3 runs 13 residues. After removal of 5 bases from V and 0 bases from J, the junction contained 2 bases not matched to a gene. Germline V CDR1 and CDR2: FNHDT, SITEND (reference sequence). The CDR3 spells CASRDWVSYEQYF. The DNA read from the CDR3 is TGTGCCAGCAGAGACTGGGTCTCCTAT.

This clone was observed many times. Gene labels here are mouse ones. The read stops 4 residues short of the end of the CDR3; the missing end is completed from the germline J gene. This chain joins TRBV13-3 and TRBJ2-7, with D maybe TRBD1 (6 bases). The length of the CDR3 is 15 residues. Between the trimmed V and J ends, which lost 4 bases and 0 bases, there was a span of 14 bases. Germline values: CDR1 NNHDY, CDR2 SYVADS. CDR3 loop: CASSFRDTSSYEQYF. Partial CDR3 DNA: TGTGCCAGCAGTTTCCGGGACACGAGCTCCTAT.

Comments on this clone: Germline and genes: mouse. The read terminates 4 residues ahead of where the CDR3 ends, so the germline J gene completes it. V is TRBV16 and J is TRBJ2-3; 12 bases are shared with TRBD2. Germline V lookup: CDR1 SGHSA, CDR2 FRNQAP. V shed 3 bases, J shed 0 bases, and the junction held 1 base outside the gene matches. CDR3 length equals 16 residues. CDR3 protein: CASSFGTGGSAETLYF. The CDR3 DNA, read in part, is TGTGCAAGCAGCTTTGGGACTGGGGGGAGTGCAGAA.

About this clone itself: Genes and germline come from the mouse. The missing CDR3 end, 4 residues past where the read stops, is filled in from the germline J gene. The rearrangement links TRBV17 to TRBJ2-1; 8 bases align to TRBD2. The CDR3 covers 15 residues. Losses at the gene ends were 4 bases for V and 0 bases for J; bases not matched to a gene: 2. The germline CDR1 and CDR2 sequences are MNHDT and YYDKIL. CDR3 loop: CASSMGGVNYAEQFF. The DNA read from the CDR3 is TGTGCTAGCAGTATGGGGGGGGTTAACTATGCT.

In regard to this clone: The gene names here belong to mouse. Read coverage stops 4 residues before the CDR3 terminus; the germline J gene supplies the remainder. The gene calls are TRBV31 and TRBJ1-2; 8 nucleotides agree with TRBD1. V lost 2 bases and J lost 3; bases outside the gene matches: 5. CDR3 length: 14 residues. Germline CDR1 reads GKSSPN; CDR2 reads SITVG. Here the CDR3 reads CAWSKTGEDSDYTF. CDR3 DNA, as far as it was read: TGTGCCTGGAGTAAGACAGGGGAGGACTCC.

This clone was observed a handful of times. TCRdb's protein and the DNA translation differ at residue 12; the protein here comes from the DNA. Any gene name here is a mouse gene name. Read coverage stops 3 residues before the CDR3 terminus; the germline J gene supplies the remainder. The chain employs TRBV19 and TRBJ1-6; D not resolved. TRBJ1-6 is reported as an ORF; its role is uncertain. Deletions cut 3 bases from V and 0 bases from J, with 7 bases between. The V gene's germline CDR1 is FNHDT and CDR2 SITEND (reference sequence). This CDR3 has 15 residues. The CDR3 is CASSKRGSYNSPLYF. The sequenced CDR3 bases are TGTGCCAGCAGTAAGAGAGGTTCCTATAATTCGCCC.

Concerning this clone: Gene names and germline match the mouse. The CDR3 loop reads CASSDALVGAETLYF. CDR3 DNA (partial): TGTGCCAGCAGTGATGCATTGGTCGGTGCAGAA. The chain employs TRBV13-3 and TRBJ2-3; D gene unclear. The read falls 4 residues short of the CDR3 end, and the missing part is taken from the germline J gene. This CDR3 has 15 amino acids. The V end lost 0 bases, the J end lost 1 base, and 9 bases lay between the germline ends. Germline V gene sequence: CDR1 NNHDY, CDR2 SYVADS.

Notes on this clone: The genes are named according to mouse. The CDR3 bases that were read are TGCACCTGCAGTCCAAGGGACAGAGCGAACACA. The encoded protein is CTCSPRDRANT. The full CDR3 sequence reads CTCSPRDRANTEVFF. The gene calls are TRBV1 and TRBJ1-1, with 7 bases matching TRBD1. The read gets to within 4 residues of the CDR3 end, and the germline J gene fills in the rest. CDR1 NSQYPW and CDR2 LRSPGD come from the germline V gene (reference sequence). There are 15 residues in the CDR3. V dropped 5 bases and J dropped 1; count of bases not matched to a gene: 7.

To note about this clone: Mouse gene names and germline throughout. The read comes to an end 4 residues before the CDR3 does, leaving the germline J gene to fill in the end. The chain links TRBV13-3 to TRBJ2-2, with 7 positions matching TRBD2. CDR3 length: 16 amino acids. The ends lost 0 bases at V and 1 base at J; junction bases unmatched: 3. Germline CDR1 NNHDY, CDR2 SYVADS. The CDR3 sequence: CASSDADWENTGQLYF. CDR3 DNA (partial): TGTGCCAGCAGTGATGCCGACTGGGAAAACACCGGG. Together with reference TRBV13-3 and TRBJ2-2, the CDR3 gives the full variable domain: EAAVTQSPRSKVAVTGGKVTLSCHQTNNHDYMYWYRQDTGHGLRLIHYSYVADSTEKGDIPDGYKASRPSQENFSLILELASLSQTAVYFCASSDADWENTGQLYFGEGSKLTVL.

This clone has at least ten counts. TCRdb's protein sequence differs at residue 15 from the translated DNA; the protein presented here follows the DNA. Genes and germline are mouse. The read stops 3 residues short of the end of the CDR3; the missing end is completed from the germline J gene. This chain joins TRBV13-3 and TRBJ1-6; 11 bases line up with TRBD1. TRBJ1-6 carries the ORF label, with uncertain function. Germline CDR1 NNHDY, CDR2 SYVADS. The CDR3 totals 18 residues. V dropped 0 bases and J dropped 5; count of bases not matched to a gene: 7. The part of the CDR3 DNA that was read is TGTGCCAGCAGTGATGCAGGGACAGGGGGTAGGGATAATTCGCCC. This translates into CASSDAGTGGRDNSP. The whole CDR3 reads CASSDAGTGGRDNSPLYF.

This clone was seen only a few times. Gene names are the mouse ones. The read falls 4 residues short of the CDR3 end, and the missing part is taken from the germline J gene. The rearrangement joins TRBV13-1 to TRBJ1-2; 7 nucleotides agree with TRBD1. Per germline, CDR1 NSHNY and CDR2 SYGAGN. The CDR3 runs to 14 residues. The trim removed 4 bases at V and 0 bases at J, leaving 3 bases unmatched. The CDR3 sequence: CASSPTGANSDYTF. The CDR3 DNA, read in part, is TGTGCCAGCAGTCCTACAGGGGCAAACTCC.

This clone was seen more than once but under ten times. Gene names and germline refer to mouse. The read falls 4 residues short of the CDR3 end, and the missing part is taken from the germline J gene. The chain is built from TRBV1 and TRBJ2-2, with 9 bases aligning to TRBD2. J lost 1 base, V lost 2 bases, and 5 bases had no gene match. Germline assignment: CDR1 NSQYPW and CDR2 LRSPGD (reference sequence). The CDR3 length is 17 residues. The DNA read from the CDR3 is TGCACCTGCAGTGCAAGCCGGGACTGGGAAAACACCGGG. It specifies CTCSASRDWENTG. The full CDR3 protein is CTCSASRDWENTGQLYF.

This clone was counted between two and nine times. These gene names are mouse names. Read data end 4 residues before the CDR3 end; the end is taken from the germline J gene. The chain joins TRBV19 to TRBJ2-5; 7 nucleotides match TRBD2. The V and J ends lost 2 bases and 0 bases, in that order; junction bases with no gene match: 3. Per the germline V gene, CDR1 is FNHDT and CDR2 is SITEND (reference sequence). This CDR3 is 15 amino acids long. The covered CDR3 bases are TGTGCCAGCAGTATCAACTGGGGTAACCAAGAC. Encoded protein: CASSINWGNQD. In full, the CDR3 reads CASSINWGNQDTQYF.

Concerning this clone: Germline and genes here are mouse. CDR3: CASGELGDTQYF. The covered CDR3 bases are TGTGCCAGCGGTGAGCTGGGAGAC. The V gene is TRBV13-2, the J gene TRBJ2-5, with D possibly being TRBD2 (5 bases). The read gets to within 4 residues of the CDR3 end, and the germline J gene fills in the rest. Germline CDR1 reads NNHNN; CDR2 reads SYGAGS (reference sequence). The CDR3 totals 12 residues.

This clone came up a few times. Gene names and germline match the mouse. The read terminates 4 residues ahead of where the CDR3 ends, so the germline J gene completes it. The chain recombines TRBV13-3 with TRBJ2-3, with TRBD1 matching over 9 bases. The length of the CDR3 is 15 residues. Per the germline V gene, CDR1 is NNHDY and CDR2 is SYVADS. The V gene end was trimmed by 6 bases and the J gene end by 1 base; junction bases not matched to a gene: 6. The chain's CDR3 is CASTPDRGGAETLYF. CDR3 DNA (partial): TGTGCCAGCACCCCCGACAGGGGGGGTGCAGAA.

This clone has a handful of counts. Gene names refer to mouse genes. The CDR3 end falls 4 residues outside the read, so it is completed with the germline J gene. The chain uses TRBV16 and TRBJ2-2, with D perhaps matching TRBD1 (5 bases). This CDR3 is 16 amino acids long. V shed 3 bases and J shed 0 bases, with 11 bases lying between them. The germline gives CDR1 SGHSA, CDR2 FRNQAP. CDR3 sequence reads: CASSFGQESNTGQLYF. Incomplete CDR3 DNA: TGTGCAAGCAGCTTCGGACAAGAATCAAACACCGGG.

This clone was picked up a small number of times. Genes and germline come from the mouse. The sequenced fragment ends 4 residues before the CDR3 boundary, so the rest is inferred from the germline J gene. The chain is built from TRBV19 and TRBJ2-7; unclear D gene. Germline CDR1 FNHDT, CDR2 SITEND (reference sequence). The CDR3 is 13 residues long. The CDR3 bases that were read are TGTGCCAGCAGTATAAATCCGCTGTAT. Protein sequence: CASSINPLY. The full CDR3 protein is CASSINPLYEQYF.

To note about this clone: The protein given in TCRdb and the translation of the DNA differ at residue 12, and the sequence presented here derives from the DNA. The gene names here belong to mouse. The CDR3 extends 3 residues past the end of the read, so its final part is completed from the germline J gene. This sequence joins TRBV1 and TRBJ1-6; D gene uncertain. TRBJ1-6 counts as an open reading frame of uncertain function. The CDR3 extends over 15 amino acids. V dropped 1 base and J dropped 3 bases, with 7 bases sitting between them. The germline gives CDR1 NSQYPW, CDR2 LRSPGD (reference sequence). CDR3 loop: CTCSAVSDYNSPLYF. The DNA read from the CDR3 is TGCACCTGCAGTGCAGTCTCAGACTATAATTCGCCC.

This clone appeared a few times. Mouse germline and gene names are used. The CDR3 is cut off 4 residues early in the read; its end comes from the germline J gene. This chain connects TRBV13-3 to TRBJ2-1, with D unresolved. V lost 1 base to trimming and J lost 4 bases, with 9 bases between them. CDR3 length equals 14 residues. CDR1 and CDR2 from the germline V gene are NNHDY and SYVADS. The CDR3 bases that were read are TGTGCCAGCAGTGATCCGCACATATATGCT. This encodes CASSDPHIYA. In full, the CDR3 reads CASSDPHIYAEQFF.

This clone turned up a few times. These gene names are mouse names. The read is 4 residues too short to cover the CDR3 end, so that end is filled in from the germline J gene. This chain joins TRBV19 and TRBJ2-1, with 8 bases aligning to TRBD2. Germline lookup yields CDR1 FNHDT and CDR2 SITEND (reference sequence). V lost 0 bases and J lost 6; bases outside the gene matches: 8. The CDR3 is made up of 16 amino acids. CDR3 sequence: CASSIESGGALAEQFF. The DNA read from the CDR3 is TGTGCCAGCAGTATAGAGTCCGGGGGGGCGCTTGCT.

This clone was counted between two and nine times. The genes and germline here are from mouse. The CDR3 end lies 4 residues beyond the end of the read and is filled in from the germline J gene. The chain has TRBV13-3 and TRBJ2-3, with 9 bases identical to TRBD2. Germline CDR1 reads NNHDY; CDR2 reads SYVADS. The CDR3 contains 15 residues. CDR3 DNA, as far as it was read: TGTGCCAGCAGTGATGCCACTGGGGGGAGAGAA. It yields the protein CASSDATGGRE. The whole CDR3 sequence reads CASSDATGGRETLYF.